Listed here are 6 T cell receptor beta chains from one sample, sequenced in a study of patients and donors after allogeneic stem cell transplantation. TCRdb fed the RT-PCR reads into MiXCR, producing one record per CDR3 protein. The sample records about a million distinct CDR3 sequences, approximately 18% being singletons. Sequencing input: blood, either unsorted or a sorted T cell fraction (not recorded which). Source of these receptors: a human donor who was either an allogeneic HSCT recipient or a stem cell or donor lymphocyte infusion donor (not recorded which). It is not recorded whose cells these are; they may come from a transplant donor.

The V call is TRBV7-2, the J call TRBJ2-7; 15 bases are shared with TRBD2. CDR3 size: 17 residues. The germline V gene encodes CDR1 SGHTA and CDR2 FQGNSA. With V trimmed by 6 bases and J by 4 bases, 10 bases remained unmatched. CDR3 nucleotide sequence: TGTGCCAGCAGTCGGACTAGCGGGGGGGCCGATGCTTACGAGCAGTACTTC. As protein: CASSRTSGGADAYEQYF.

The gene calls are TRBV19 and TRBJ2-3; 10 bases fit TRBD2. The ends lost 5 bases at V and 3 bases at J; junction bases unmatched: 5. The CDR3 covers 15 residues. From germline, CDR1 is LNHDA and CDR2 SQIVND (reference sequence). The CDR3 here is CASSLAGVGTDTQYF. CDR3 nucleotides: TGTGCCAGTAGTCTAGCGGGAGTGGGGACAGATACGCAGTATTTT.

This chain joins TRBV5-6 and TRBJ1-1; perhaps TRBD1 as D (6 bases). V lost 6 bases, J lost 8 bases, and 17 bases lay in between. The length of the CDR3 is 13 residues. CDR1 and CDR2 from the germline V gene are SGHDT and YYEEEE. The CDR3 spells CASTRGGGGEAFF. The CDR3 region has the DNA TGTGCCAGCACCCGAGGTGGGGGCGGAGAAGCTTTCTTT.

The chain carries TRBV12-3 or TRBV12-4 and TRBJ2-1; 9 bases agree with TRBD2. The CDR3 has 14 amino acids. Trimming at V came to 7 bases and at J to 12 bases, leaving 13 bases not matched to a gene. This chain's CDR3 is CASTPGRGGLAQFF. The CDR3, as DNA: TGTGCCAGCACCCCGGGGCGGGGGGGCCTTGCGCAGTTCTTC.

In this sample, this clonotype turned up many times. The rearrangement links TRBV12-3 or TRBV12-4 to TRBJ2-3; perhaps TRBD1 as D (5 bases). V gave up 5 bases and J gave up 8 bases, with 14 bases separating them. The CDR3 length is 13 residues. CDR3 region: CASSRTNIGTQYF. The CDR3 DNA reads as TGTGCCAGCAGTCGGACAAACATTGGTACGCAGTATTTT.

CDR3 nucleotides: TGCGCCAGCAGCCCCATACCAGGGGGAGAGACCCAGTACTTC. It translates to CASSPIPGGETQYF. The chain recombines TRBV5-1 with TRBJ2-5; the match to TRBD1 covers 7 bases. CDR3 size: 14 residues. J gave up 4 bases and V 4 bases, and 7 bases lay outside the gene matches. CDR1 and CDR2 (germline): SGHRS, YFSETQ.